Listed below are T cell receptor beta chains from one sample, sequenced in a study of control samples from healthy donors and cancer patients. The method was immunoSEQ multiplex PCR; TCRdb's version includes in-frame clones alone and lacks a portion of them. This table has over 150,000 clones, 95% to 96% appearing once. The source material was blood. All receptors derive from a woman younger than 45 in good health. CDR3s include the opening cysteine and the closing phenylalanine or tryptophan. The order of the fields is D gene, clone size, V gene, J gene, CDR3 protein, CDR3 DNA. D genes are given only for firm matches. The size of a clone is reported for some rows only, either as once, few or many, or as a class for expanded clones.

d_gene: -; abundance: once; v_gene: TRBV12-5; j_gene: TRBJ2-5; CDR3aa: CASGLATGYQETQYF; CDR3nt: TGTGCTAGTGGTTTGGCCACAGGGTACCAAGAGACCCAGTACTTC
d_gene: -; abundance: -; v_gene: TRBV19; j_gene: TRBJ1-1; CDR3aa: CASNGWGNTEAFF; CDR3nt: TGTGCCAGTAATGGGTGGGGGAACACTGAAGCTTTCTTT
d_gene: TRBD1; abundance: -; v_gene: TRBV6-5; j_gene: TRBJ2-7; CDR3aa: CASYFGQGHEQYF; CDR3nt: TGTGCCAGCTATTTTGGACAGGGCCACGAGCAGTACTTC
d_gene: TRBD2; abundance: -; v_gene: TRBV10-2; j_gene: TRBJ2-1; CDR3aa: CASSEAPGGEQFF; CDR3nt: TGCGCCAGCAGTGAGGCTCCCGGGGGGGAGCAGTTCTTC
d_gene: -; abundance: once; v_gene: TRBV29-1; j_gene: TRBJ1-2; CDR3aa: CSVEASSGTNYGYTF; CDR3nt: TGCAGCGTTGAAGCCTCGTCAGGGACTAACTATGGCTACACCTTC
d_gene: -; abundance: -; v_gene: TRBV5-1; j_gene: TRBJ2-1; CDR3aa: CASSWGNYNEQFF; CDR3nt: TGCGCCAGCAGCTGGGGAAACTACAATGAGCAGTTCTTC
d_gene: TRBD1; abundance: -; v_gene: TRBV7-9; j_gene: TRBJ1-3; CDR3aa: CASSPDRSSGNTIYF; CDR3nt: TGTGCCAGCAGCCCGGACAGGAGCTCTGGAAACACCATATATTTT
d_gene: TRBD2; abundance: -; v_gene: TRBV2; j_gene: TRBJ2-1; CDR3aa: CASSHAGRGVLGEQFF; CDR3nt: TGTGCCAGCAGCCACGCCGGTCGGGGGGTTTTGGGTGAGCAGTTCTTC
d_gene: -; abundance: -; v_gene: TRBV6-5; j_gene: TRBJ1-6; CDR3aa: CASREPTGGNSPLHF; CDR3nt: TGTGCCAGCAGGGAGCCGACAGGCGGAAATTCACCCCTCCACTTT
d_gene: -; abundance: -; v_gene: TRBV10-3; j_gene: TRBJ1-4; CDR3aa: CAISESGGLGEKLFF; CDR3nt: TGTGCCATCAGTGAGTCAGGGGGGCTAGGTGAAAAACTGTTTTTT
d_gene: -; abundance: -; v_gene: TRBV6-2/TRBV6-3; j_gene: TRBJ1-6; CDR3aa: CASSYGGSSYNSPLHF; CDR3nt: TGTGCCAGCAGTTACGGGGGTAGCTCCTATAATTCACCCCTCCACTTT
d_gene: -; abundance: once; v_gene: TRBV19; j_gene: TRBJ2-7; CDR3aa: CASSEDPSSYEQYF; CDR3nt: TGTGCCAGTAGTGAGGACCCGAGCTCCTACGAGCAGTACTTC
d_gene: -; abundance: -; v_gene: TRBV5-1; j_gene: TRBJ2-6; CDR3aa: CASSPWGARGVGANVLTF; CDR3nt: TGCGCCAGCAGCCCCTGGGGGGCCCGGGGGGTTGGGGCCAACGTCCTGACTTTC
d_gene: -; abundance: -; v_gene: TRBV5-1; j_gene: TRBJ2-6; CDR3aa: CASSLLISGANVLTF; CDR3nt: TGCGCCAGCAGCTTGCTCATCTCTGGGGCCAACGTCCTGACTTTC
d_gene: -; abundance: -; v_gene: TRBV4-1; j_gene: TRBJ2-4; CDR3aa: CASSDMGQGKNIQYF; CDR3nt: TGCGCCAGCAGCGACATGGGGCAAGGCAAAAACATTCAGTACTTC
d_gene: -; abundance: -; v_gene: TRBV6-5; j_gene: TRBJ2-2; CDR3aa: CASSYSIRTGELFF; CDR3nt: TGTGCCAGCAGTTATAGTATTCGTACCGGGGAGCTGTTTTTT
d_gene: TRBD1; abundance: -; v_gene: TRBV9; j_gene: TRBJ2-3; CDR3aa: CASSPEGASTDTQYF; CDR3nt: TGTGCCAGCAGCCCAGAGGGGGCTAGCACAGATACGCAGTATTTT
d_gene: TRBD1; abundance: -; v_gene: TRBV18; j_gene: TRBJ2-5; CDR3aa: CASSLTGSRVTQYF; CDR3nt: TGTGCCAGCTCACTGACAGGGAGTCGGGTGACCCAGTACTTC
d_gene: -; abundance: -; v_gene: TRBV19; j_gene: TRBJ2-1; CDR3aa: CASNPTGAKVWADNEQFF; CDR3nt: TGTGCCAGTAACCCAACGGGCGCGAAGGTTTGGGCGGACAATGAGCAGTTCTTC
d_gene: -; abundance: -; v_gene: TRBV27; j_gene: TRBJ2-1; CDR3aa: CASSPRFTDNEQFF; CDR3nt: TGTGCCAGCAGTCCGCGATTCACGGACAATGAGCAGTTCTTC
d_gene: -; abundance: -; v_gene: TRBV11-2; j_gene: TRBJ2-2; CDR3aa: CASTLQGSTGELFF; CDR3nt: TGTGCCAGCACCTTACAGGGCTCCACCGGGGAGCTGTTTTTT
d_gene: TRBD1; abundance: -; v_gene: TRBV28; j_gene: TRBJ2-2; CDR3aa: CASIPGQGFTGELFF; CDR3nt: TGTGCCAGCATACCGGGACAGGGTTTCACCGGGGAGCTGTTTTTT
d_gene: TRBD1; abundance: -; v_gene: TRBV30; j_gene: TRBJ2-7; CDR3aa: CAGIHRGEQYF; CDR3nt: TGTGCCGGAATTCACAGGGGCGAGCAGTACTTC
d_gene: -; abundance: once; v_gene: TRBV4-1; j_gene: TRBJ2-2; CDR3aa: CASSQQQGSLIPGELFF; CDR3nt: TGCGCCAGCAGCCAGCAACAGGGATCCCTGATCCCCGGGGAGCTGTTTTTT
d_gene: -; abundance: -; v_gene: TRBV4-1; j_gene: TRBJ2-7; CDR3aa: CASSPGLESSYEQYF; CDR3nt: TGCGCCAGCAGCCCTGGACTTGAGAGCTCCTACGAGCAGTACTTC
d_gene: TRBD1; abundance: -; v_gene: TRBV28; j_gene: TRBJ2-1; CDR3aa: CASRAYRGPVEQFF; CDR3nt: TGTGCCAGCAGGGCATACAGGGGGCCGGTTGAGCAGTTCTTC
d_gene: -; abundance: -; v_gene: TRBV28; j_gene: TRBJ1-1; CDR3aa: CASAGQVNTEAFF; CDR3nt: TGTGCCAGCGCAGGGCAGGTGAACACTGAAGCTTTCTTT
d_gene: -; abundance: -; v_gene: TRBV5-4; j_gene: TRBJ1-6; CDR3aa: CASSLAGGHNSPLHF; CDR3nt: TGTGCCAGCAGCTTGGCCGGGGGGCATAATTCACCCCTCCACTTT